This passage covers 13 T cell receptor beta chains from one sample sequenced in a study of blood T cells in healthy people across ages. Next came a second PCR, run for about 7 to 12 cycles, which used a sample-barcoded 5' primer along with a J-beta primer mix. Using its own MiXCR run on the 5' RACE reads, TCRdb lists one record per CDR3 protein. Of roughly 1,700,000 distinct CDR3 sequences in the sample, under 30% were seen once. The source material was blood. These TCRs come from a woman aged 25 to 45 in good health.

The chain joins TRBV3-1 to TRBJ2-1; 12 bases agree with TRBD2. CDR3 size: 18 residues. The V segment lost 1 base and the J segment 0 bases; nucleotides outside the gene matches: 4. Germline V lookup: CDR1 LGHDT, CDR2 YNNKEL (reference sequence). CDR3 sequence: CASSQGLAGVSSYNEQFF. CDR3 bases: TGTGCCAGCAGCCAAGGACTAGCGGGGGTGAGCTCCTACAATGAGCAGTTCTTC.

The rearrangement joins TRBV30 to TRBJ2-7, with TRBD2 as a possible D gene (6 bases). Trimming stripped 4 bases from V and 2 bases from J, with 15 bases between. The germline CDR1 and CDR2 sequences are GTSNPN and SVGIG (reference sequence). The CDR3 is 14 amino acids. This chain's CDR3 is CAWKDYYQPYEQYF. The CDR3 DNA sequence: TGTGCCTGGAAGGACTATTACCAGCCCTACGAGCAGTACTTC.

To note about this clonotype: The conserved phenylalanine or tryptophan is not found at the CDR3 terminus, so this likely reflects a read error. The CDR3 coding sequence is TGTGCCAGCACCCTTGACCAAGAGACCCAGTACTCC. It yields the protein CASTLDQETQYS. The chain employs TRBV7-2 and TRBJ2-5; D is undetermined. Trimming pared 7 bases from V and 0 bases from J, leaving 6 bases between. The CDR3 length is 12 residues. Germline V gene sequence: CDR1 SGHTA, CDR2 FQGNSA.

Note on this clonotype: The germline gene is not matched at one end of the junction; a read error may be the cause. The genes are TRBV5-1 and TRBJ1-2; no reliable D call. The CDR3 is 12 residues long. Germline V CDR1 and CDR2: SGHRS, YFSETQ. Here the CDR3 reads CASSLGGYGHTF. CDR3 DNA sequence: TGCGCCAGCAGCTTGGGCGGCTATGGCCACACCTTC.

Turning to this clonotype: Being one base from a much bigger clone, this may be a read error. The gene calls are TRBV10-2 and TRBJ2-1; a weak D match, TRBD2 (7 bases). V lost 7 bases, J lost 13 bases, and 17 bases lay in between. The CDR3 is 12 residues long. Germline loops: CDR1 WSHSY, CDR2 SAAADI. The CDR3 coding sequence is TGCGCCAGCAAGAAGGGGGGGGAGACCCAGTTCTTC. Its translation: CASKKGGETQFF.

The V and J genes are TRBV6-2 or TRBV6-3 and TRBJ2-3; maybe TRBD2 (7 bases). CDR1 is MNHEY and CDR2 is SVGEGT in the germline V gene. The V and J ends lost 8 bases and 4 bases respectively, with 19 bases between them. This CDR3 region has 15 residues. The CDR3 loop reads CASLRVAGASDTQYF. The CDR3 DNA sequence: TGTGCCAGCCTTAGGGTTGCGGGGGCGTCAGATACGCAGTATTTT.

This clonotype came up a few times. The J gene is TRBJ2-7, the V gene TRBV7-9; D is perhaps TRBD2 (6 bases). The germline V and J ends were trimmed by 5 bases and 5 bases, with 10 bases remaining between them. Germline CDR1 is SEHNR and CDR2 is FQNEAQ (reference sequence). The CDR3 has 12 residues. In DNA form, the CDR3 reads TGTGCCAGCAGCCCATGGAGGGACGAGCAGTACTTC. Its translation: CASSPWRDEQYF.

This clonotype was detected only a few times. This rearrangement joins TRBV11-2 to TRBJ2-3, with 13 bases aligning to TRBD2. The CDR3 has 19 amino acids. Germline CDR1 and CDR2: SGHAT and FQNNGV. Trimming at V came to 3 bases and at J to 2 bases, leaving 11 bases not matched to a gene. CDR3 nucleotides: TGTGCCAGCAGCTTGAGAAAGGGACTAGCGGGATACTACACAGATACGCAGTATTTT. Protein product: CASSLRKGLAGYYTDTQYF.

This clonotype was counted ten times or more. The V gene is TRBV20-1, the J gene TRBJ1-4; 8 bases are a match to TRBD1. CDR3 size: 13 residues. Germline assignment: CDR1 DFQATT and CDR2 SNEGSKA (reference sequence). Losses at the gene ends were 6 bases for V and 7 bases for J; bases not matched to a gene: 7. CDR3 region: CSARQGRSEKLFF. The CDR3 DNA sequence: TGCAGTGCCCGACAGGGGAGGAGTGAAAAACTGTTTTTT.

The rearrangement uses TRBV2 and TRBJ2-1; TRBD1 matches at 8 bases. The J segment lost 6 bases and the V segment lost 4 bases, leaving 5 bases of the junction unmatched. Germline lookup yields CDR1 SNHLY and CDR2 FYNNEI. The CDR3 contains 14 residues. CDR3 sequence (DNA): TGTGCCAGCAGTGGGACAGGGTTTCTCAATGAGCAGTTCTTC. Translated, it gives CASSGTGFLNEQFF.

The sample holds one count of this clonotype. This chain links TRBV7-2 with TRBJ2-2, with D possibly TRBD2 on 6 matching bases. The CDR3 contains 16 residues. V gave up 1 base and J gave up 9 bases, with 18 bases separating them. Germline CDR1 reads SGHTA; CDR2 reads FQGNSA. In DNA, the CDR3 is TGTGCCAGCAGCTTAGGAGCGGGCAATCCCTCCCGGGAGCTGTTTTTT. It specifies CASSLGAGNPSRELFF.

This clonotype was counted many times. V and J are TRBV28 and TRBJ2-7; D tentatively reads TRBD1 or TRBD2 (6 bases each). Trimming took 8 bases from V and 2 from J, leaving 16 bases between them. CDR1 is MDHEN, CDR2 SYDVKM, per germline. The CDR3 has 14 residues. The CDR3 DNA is TGTGCCAGCGGGGGGCAGGTGGATACCTACGAGCAGTACTTC. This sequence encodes CASGGQVDTYEQYF. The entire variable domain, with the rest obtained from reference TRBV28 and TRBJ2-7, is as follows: DVKVTQSSRYLVKRTGEKVFLECVQDMDHENMFWYRQDPGLGLRLIYFSYDVKMKEKGDIPEGYSVSREKKERFSLILESASTNQTSMYLCASGGQVDTYEQYFGPGTRLTVT.

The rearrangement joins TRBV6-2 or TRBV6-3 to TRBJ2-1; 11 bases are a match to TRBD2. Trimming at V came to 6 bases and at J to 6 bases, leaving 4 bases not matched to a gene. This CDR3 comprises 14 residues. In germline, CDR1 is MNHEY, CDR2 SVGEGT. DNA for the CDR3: TGTGCCAGCAGAGGTAGCGGGAGGGTCAATGAGCAGTTCTTC. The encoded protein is CASRGSGRVNEQFF.